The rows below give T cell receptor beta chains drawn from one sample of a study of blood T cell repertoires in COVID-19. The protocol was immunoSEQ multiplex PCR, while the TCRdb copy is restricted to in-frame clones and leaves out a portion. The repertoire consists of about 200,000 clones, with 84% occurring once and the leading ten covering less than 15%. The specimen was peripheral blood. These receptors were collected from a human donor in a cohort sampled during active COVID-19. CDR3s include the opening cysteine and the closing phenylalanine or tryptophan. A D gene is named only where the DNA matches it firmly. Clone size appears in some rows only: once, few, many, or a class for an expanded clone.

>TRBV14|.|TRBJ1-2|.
TGTGCCAGCAGCCTGGGACATCTTAATGAGAATGGCTACACCTTC
CASSLGHLNENGYTF
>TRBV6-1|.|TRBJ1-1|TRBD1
TGTGCCAGCAGTGATCCTTACAAGACAGGGCCGAACACTGAAGCTTTCTTT
CASSDPYKTGPNTEAFF
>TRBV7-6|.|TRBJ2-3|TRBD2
TGTGCCAGCACCTGGACTAGCGGGTTAGAAAGCACAGATACGCAGTATTTT
CASTWTSGLESTDTQYF
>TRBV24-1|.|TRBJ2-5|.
TGTGCCACCAGTGATCGGCCCACCGGGTACCAAGAGACCCAGTACTTC
CATSDRPTGYQETQYF
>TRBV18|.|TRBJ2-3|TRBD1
TGTGCCAGCTCCCATAAGACAGGGGTCGCAGATACGCAGTATTTT
CASSHKTGVADTQYF
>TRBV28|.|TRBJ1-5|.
TGTGCCAGCAGTAGCGCGGGGTCGAGCAATCAGCCCCAGCATTTT
CASSSAGSSNQPQHF
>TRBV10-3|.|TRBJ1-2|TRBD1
TGTGCCATCAGTGTTGACAGGGGGTCGGGCTATGGCTACACCTTC
CAISVDRGSGYGYTF
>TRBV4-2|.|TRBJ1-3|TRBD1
TGTGCCAGCAGCGTAAAAGAACAGGGGGTAAATGGAAACACCATATATTTT
CASSVKEQGVNGNTIYF
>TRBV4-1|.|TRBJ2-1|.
TGCGCCAGCAGGGTCGGGGCAGGGGGAGCGGGAGAACCCTACAATGAGCAGTTCTTC
CASRVGAGGAGEPYNEQFF
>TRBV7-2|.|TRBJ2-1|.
TGTGCCAGCAGCCCGGCGACTAGCAATGAGCAGTTCTTC
CASSPATSNEQFF
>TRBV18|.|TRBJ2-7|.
TGTGCCAGCTCCCACTCGATGATATATGAAACCTACGAGCAGTACTTC
CASSHSMIYETYEQYF
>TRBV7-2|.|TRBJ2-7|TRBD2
TGTGCCAGCAGAGGGCTAGCGGGACGCGAGCAGTACTTC
CASRGLAGREQYF
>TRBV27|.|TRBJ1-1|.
TGTGCCAGCAGTTTCGGGGGGCCCCGCCGTCTGAACACTGAAGCTTTCTTT
CASSFGGPRRLNTEAFF
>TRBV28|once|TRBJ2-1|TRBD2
TGTGCCAGCAGGCCTACGGGACTAGCGGTTAGTGAGCAGTTCTTC
CASRPTGLAVSEQFF
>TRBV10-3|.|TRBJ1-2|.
TGTGCCATCAGCCCCGTTGGCAGGGAAGGCTACACCTTC
CAISPVGREGYTF
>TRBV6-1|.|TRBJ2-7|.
TGTGCCAGCAGTGAAGCTTGGGACATGTGGAATTGGGCCTTTGGGCAGTACTTC
CASSEAWDMWNWAFGQYF
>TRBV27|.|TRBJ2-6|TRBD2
TGTGCCAGCAGTATCGGGACTAGCGGAAACTTCTTATCTGGGGCCAACGTCCTGACTTTC
CASSIGTSGNFLSGANVLTF
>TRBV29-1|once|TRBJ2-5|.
TGCAGCGCCCGACTAGTGGCGGAGACCCAGTACTTC
CSARLVAETQYF
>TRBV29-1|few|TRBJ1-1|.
TGCAGCGTCGGGACACTGAACACTGAAGCTTTCTTT
CSVGTLNTEAFF
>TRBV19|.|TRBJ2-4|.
TGTGCCAGTACCCTTAGGTACGGGAGACGAAACATTCAGTACTTC
CASTLRYGRRNIQYF
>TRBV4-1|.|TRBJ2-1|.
TGCGCCAGCAGCCCTACTCTAGCAATTACCTACAATGAGCAGTTCTTC
CASSPTLAITYNEQFF
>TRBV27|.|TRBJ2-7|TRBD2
TGTGCCAGCGGCCCACTAGCGGGAGTACGGTACGAGCAGTACTTC
CASGPLAGVRYEQYF
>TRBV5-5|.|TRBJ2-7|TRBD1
TGTGCCAGCAGGCGGACAGGGAGCCTCAGCTCCTACGAGCAGTACTTC
CASRRTGSLSSYEQYF
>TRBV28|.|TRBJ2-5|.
TGTGCCAGCAGTATTATGTTCCGGGAGCAAGAGACCCAGTACTTC
CASSIMFREQETQYF
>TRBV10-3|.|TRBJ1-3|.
TGTGCCATCAGTGATAAGGGAGTCTTCTCTGGAAACACCATATATTTT
CAISDKGVFSGNTIYF
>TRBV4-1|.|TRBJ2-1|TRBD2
TGCGCCAGCAGCCAACTAGCGGGAGTAGGAATCGACAATGAGCAGTTCTTC
CASSQLAGVGIDNEQFF
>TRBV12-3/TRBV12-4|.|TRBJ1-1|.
TGTGCCAGCGTTGGGGGGAGGGAAGCTTTCTTT
CASVGGREAFF
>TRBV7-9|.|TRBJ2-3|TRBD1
TGTGCCAGCAGCTTAGCTACAGGGGCAGATACGCAGTATTTT
CASSLATGADTQYF
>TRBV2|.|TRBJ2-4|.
TGTGCCAGCAGTCGACAGTGGGGCTATTACATTCAGTACTTC
CASSRQWGYYIQYF
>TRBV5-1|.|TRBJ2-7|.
TGCGCCAGCAGCTTGGCCCCTAGTCCCTACGAGCAGTACTTC
CASSLAPSPYEQYF
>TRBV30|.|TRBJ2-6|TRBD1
TGTGCCTGGAGTGTTTCCCTGACAGGGAGCTCTGGGGCCAACGTCCTGACTTTC
CAWSVSLTGSSGANVLTF
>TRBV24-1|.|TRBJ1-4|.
TGTGCCAACACAGGATCATCTGCAACTAATGAAAAACTGTTTTTT
CANTGSSATNEKLFF
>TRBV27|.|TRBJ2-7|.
TGTGCCAGCAGTTTCCGGGACTTGGACGAGCAGTACTTC
CASSFRDLDEQYF
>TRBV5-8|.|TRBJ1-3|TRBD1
TGTGCCAGCAGCTTGGATGGACAGGGACCCACCATATATTTT
CASSLDGQGPTIYF
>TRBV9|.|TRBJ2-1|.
TGTGCCAGCAGTCTAGGACAGAGCTCCTACAATGAGCAGTTCTTC
CASSLGQSSYNEQFF
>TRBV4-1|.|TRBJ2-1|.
TGCGCCAGCCACGAGGAGGGATCCTACAATGAGCAGTTCTTC
CASHEEGSYNEQFF
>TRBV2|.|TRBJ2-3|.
TGTGCCAGCAGTGCTGAGGGAAATACGCAGTATTTT
CASSAEGNTQYF
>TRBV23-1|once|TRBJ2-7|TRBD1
TGCGCCAGCAGTCACCCGGACAGGGAGATCTCCTACGAGCAGTACTTC
CASSHPDREISYEQYF
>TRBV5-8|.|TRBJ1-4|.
TGTGCCAGCAGCCGGGAATTTGCAACTAATGAAAAACTGTTTTTT
CASSREFATNEKLFF
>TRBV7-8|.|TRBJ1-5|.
TGTGCCAGCAGCGTAACGGGGCAGCCCCAGCATTTT
CASSVTGQPQHF
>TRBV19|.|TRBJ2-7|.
TGTGCCAGTAAAGACAAAGGCGGACAAACCACCTACGAGCAGTACTTC
CASKDKGGQTTYEQYF
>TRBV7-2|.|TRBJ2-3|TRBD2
TGTGCCAGCAGCACTATTAGGACTAGCGGATACACAGATACGCAGTATTTT
CASSTIRTSGYTDTQYF
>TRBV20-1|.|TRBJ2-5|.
TGCAGTGCTAGAGATCGAGAGACCCAGTACTTC
CSARDRETQYF
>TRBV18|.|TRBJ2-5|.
TGTGCCAGCTCACGGAACAGGGAAGAGACCCAGTACTTC
CASSRNREETQYF
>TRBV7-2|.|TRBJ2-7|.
TGTGCCAGCAGCCAGGACTATAGATACGAGCAGTACTTC
CASSQDYRYEQYF
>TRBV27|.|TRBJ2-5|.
TGTGCCAGCAGTTCCCGCGGACGGCGAGGGCGAGAGACCCAGTACTTC
CASSSRGRRGRETQYF
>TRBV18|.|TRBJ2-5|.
TGTGCCAGCTCACCCCGGGCGGGCAGCCAAGAGACCCAGTACTTC
CASSPRAGSQETQYF
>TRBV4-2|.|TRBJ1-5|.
TGTGCCAGCAGCCTGCAGGGGAATCAGCCCCAGCATTTT
CASSLQGNQPQHF
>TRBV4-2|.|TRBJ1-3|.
TGTGCCAGCAGCCAAGAGAGAGGGCGAAACACCATATATTTT
CASSQERGRNTIYF
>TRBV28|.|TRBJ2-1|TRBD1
TGTGCCAGCAGTCCTACAGGGGACAATGAGCAGTTCTTC
CASSPTGDNEQFF
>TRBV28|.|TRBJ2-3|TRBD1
TGTGCCAGCAGTACTCCGGGACAGGGCCCAGATACGCAGTATTTT
CASSTPGQGPDTQYF
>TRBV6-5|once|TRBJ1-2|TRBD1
TGTGCCAGCAGTTCCGACAGGGCCCTGAGGAACTATGGCTACACCTTC
CASSSDRALRNYGYTF